This T cell receptor beta chain was recovered during a study of blood T cell repertoires in COVID-19. Study-level information: Samples taken during acute and convalescent COVID-19 were collected in the United States, Italy and Spain.

The germline gives CDR1 SQVTM, CDR2 ANQGSEA. The CDR3 spans 12 residues. V lost 7 bases and J lost 7; bases outside the gene matches: 7. Sequenced by immunoSEQ multiplex PCR; TCRdb stores in-frame clones only, minus some. The sample lists 150,000 to 200,000 clones, roughly 83% occurring once. Sequencing was done on a sample of peripheral blood. The TCR comes from a man aged 18 to 29 with active or convalescent COVID-19. The chain couples TRBV29-1 to TRBJ2-1, with 7 bases aligning to TRBD2. The CDR3 loop reads CSGDYLDNEQFF. The CDR3 coding sequence is TGCAGCGGGGACTATTTGGATAATGAGCAGTTCTTC.